A single sample gave rise to the 11 T cell receptor beta chains below, sequenced in a study of regulatory T cells in long-lasting Graves disease. Time point defined: persistent/refractory GD, antithyroid drugs over 5 years with positive TRAb. Making the TCR library involved RNA that had been extracted from PBMCs. TCR beta libraries were built with iRepertoire HTBI primers and Arm-PCR of CDR3 regions. TCRdb used MiXCR to reprocess the multiplex PCR reads, holding one entry per CDR3 protein. The data show approximately 290,000 distinct CDR3 sequences, with 20% to 25% seen just once and 56% held by the top ten. Material: peripheral blood mononuclear cells (PBMCs), obtained when the disease was refractory, from a patient treated with antithyroid drugs. The receptor source for this set is a female donor with Graves disease.

This clonotype was detected many times. The J gene is TRBJ1-5, the V gene TRBV6-1; D possibly corresponds to TRBD1 (5 bases). There are 14 residues in the CDR3. Germline V gene sequence: CDR1 MNHNS, CDR2 SASEGT. V shed 6 bases and J shed 4 bases, with 13 bases lying between them. In DNA, the CDR3 is TGTGCCAGCAGACCCGGGGACCGAAATCAGCCCCAGCATTTT. Amino acid sequence: CASRPGDRNQPQHF.

This clonotype was counted at least ten times. The chain carries TRBV28 and TRBJ1-5; maybe TRBD1 (6 bases). The V gene lost 5 bases and the J gene lost 6 bases, with 20 bases spanning the gap. CDR1 and CDR2 (germline): MDHEN, SYDVKM. The CDR3 contains 16 residues. DNA for the CDR3: TGTGCCAGCAGTGTCAAGGGGGGACTAATGGGTCAGCCCCAGCATTTT. Its translation is CASSVKGGLMGQPQHF.

Worth noting for this clonotype: Possible read error: a much larger clone is one base away. The V and J genes are TRBV12-3 or TRBV12-4 and TRBJ2-5; 7 bases fit TRBD2. The CDR3 covers 13 residues. The V gene end was trimmed by 6 bases and the J gene end by 3 bases; junction bases not matched to a gene: 4. The CDR3 nucleotides read TGTGCCAGCAGAATACGGGGGGAAGAGACCCAGTACTTC. This sequence encodes CASRIRGEETQYF.

This clonotype was counted many times. V and J are TRBV30 and TRBJ1-1; D is uncertain. V gave up 5 bases and J gave up 1 base, with 8 bases separating them. CDR3 size: 12 residues. Looked up from germline, CDR1 is GTSNPN and CDR2 is SVGIG (reference sequence). The CDR3 here is CAWEPGNTEAFF. The CDR3 coding sequence is TGTGCCTGGGAACCAGGGAACACTGAAGCTTTCTTT. Supplemented by reference TRBV30 and TRBJ1-1, the full variable domain reads SQTIHQWPATLVQPVGSPLSLECTVEGTSNPNLYWYRQAAGRGLQLLFYSVGIGQISSEVPQNLSASRPQDRQFILSSKKLLLSDSGFYLCAWEPGNTEAFFGQGTRLTVV.

This clonotype was observed at least ten times. This chain uses TRBV6-1 with TRBJ1-1; D possibly corresponds to TRBD1 (5 bases). V lost 6 bases to trimming and J lost 6 bases, with 20 bases between them. The germline V gene has CDR1 MNHNS and CDR2 SASEGT. The CDR3 spans 15 residues. Written as DNA, the CDR3 is TGTGCCAGCAGCCAAAGCCCCCAGGGTCGGTCTGAAGCTTTCTTT. It codes for CASSQSPQGRSEAFF.

The V call is TRBV7-2, the J call TRBJ1-1, with D unresolved. This CDR3 spans 14 amino acids. The V end lost 5 bases, the J end lost 0 bases, and 10 bases lay between the germline ends. Germline V gene data show CDR1 as SGHTA and CDR2 as FQGNSA. CDR3: CASSREALNTEAFF. The CDR3 DNA reads TGTGCCAGCAGCCGAGAGGCCTTGAACACTGAAGCTTTCTTT. The entire variable domain, with the rest obtained from reference TRBV7-2 and TRBJ1-1, is as follows: GAGVSQSPSNKVTEKGKDVELRCDPISGHTALYWYRQSLGQGLEFLIYFQGNSAPDKSGLPSDRFSAERTGGSVSTLTIQRTQQEDSAVYLCASSREALNTEAFFGQGTRLTVV.

The rearrangement links TRBV5-1 to TRBJ2-4; TRBD2 is a possible D gene (5 bases). There are 14 residues in the CDR3. The germline V gene encodes CDR1 SGHRS and CDR2 YFSETQ. V was cut by 0 bases and J by 7 bases, with 11 bases left in between. The CDR3 loop is CASSLDGDRNIQYF. The CDR3 nucleotides are TGCGCCAGCAGCTTGGACGGGGATCGGAACATTCAGTACTTC.

The chain links TRBV9 to TRBJ1-5, with TRBD1 as a possible D gene (6 bases). The CDR3 consists of 15 residues. The germline V gene has CDR1 SGDLS and CDR2 YYNGEE. The V gene lost 0 bases and the J gene lost 7 bases, with 14 bases spanning the gap. The CDR3 region is CASSVDGGGGQPQHF. The CDR3 coding sequence is TGTGCCAGCAGCGTAGACGGAGGGGGGGGCCAGCCCCAGCATTTT. The full variable domain, its missing parts supplied by reference TRBV9 and TRBJ1-5, is DSGVTQTPKHLITATGQRVTLRCSPRSGDLSVYWYQQSLDQGLQFLIQYYNGEERAKGNILERFSAQQFPDLHSELNLSSLELGDSALYFCASSVDGGGGQPQHFGDGTRLSIL.

This clonotype was seen only a few times. CDR3 sequence: CASSQDHGTGEQYF. CDR3 nucleotide sequence: TGCGCCAGCAGCCAAGACCACGGGACAGGCGAGCAGTACTTC. The genes are TRBV4-3 and TRBJ2-7, with 8 bases identical to TRBD1. Trimming removed 0 bases from V and 6 bases from J; junction bases left unmatched: 4. Per the germline V gene, CDR1 is LGHNA and CDR2 is YSLEER. The CDR3 is 14 residues long.

For the CDR3, the DNA is TGTGCCAGCAGCTTCTGGACAGGGGCCTACGAGCAGTACTTC. Translated: CASSFWTGAYEQYF. V gene TRBV6-1 combines with J gene TRBJ2-7; TRBD1 matches at 9 bases. J was trimmed by 2 bases and V by 6 bases; bases with no gene match: 5. Germline V CDR1 and CDR2: MNHNS, SASEGT. The CDR3 contains 14 residues.

The chain joins TRBV11-2 to TRBJ2-2; D gene unclear. The V end lost 6 bases, the J end lost 1 base, and 12 bases lay between the germline ends. Germline V CDR1 and CDR2: SGHAT, FQNNGV. The CDR3 is 15 amino acids. DNA of the CDR3: TGTGCCAGCAGTTCACCGACGGAGAACACCGGGGAGCTGTTTTTT. Protein sequence: CASSSPTENTGELFF. The full variable domain, with the rest looked up from reference TRBV11-2 and TRBJ2-2, is EAGVAQSPRYKIIEKRQSVAFWCNPISGHATLYWYQQILGQGPKLLIQFQNNGVVDDSQLPKDRFSAERLKGVDSTLKIQPAKLEDSAVYLCASSSPTENTGELFFGEGSRLTVL.